These T cell receptor beta chains were read from a single sample in a study of blood T cells in healthy people across ages. TCRdb re-called the 5' RACE reads through MiXCR, storing one row per CDR3 protein. The sample records 1 million or so distinct CDR3 sequences, around 27% being singletons. These data were also filed under a second study, of T cells of mothers and their children.

Sequenced sample: blood. All receptors derive from a girl aged 2 to 9 in good health. Each CDR3 is given with its conserved first and last residue. A D gene is named only where the DNA matches it firmly. Expanded clones get a size class; other rows say once, few or many, or leave the size out.

.	TRBJ2-7	TRBV29-1	TRBD2	CSAATDPGGEQYF	TGCAGCGCCGCGACGGACCCGGGGGGCGAGCAGTACTTC
.	TRBJ1-2	TRBV5-1	.	CASSFSGDNYGYTF	TGCGCCAGCAGCTTTTCAGGGGATAACTACGGCTACACCTTC
.	TRBJ2-1	TRBV29-1	TRBD2	CSVAGSDGGANEQFF	TGCAGCGTGGCTGGTTCGGACGGGGGGGCCAATGAGCAGTTCTTC
once	TRBJ2-1	TRBV24-1	.	CATSVEAGSSYNEQFF	TGTGCCACCAGTGTCGAAGCGGGCAGCTCCTACAATGAGCAGTTCTTC
.	TRBJ1-2	TRBV7-2	.	CASNIPPKGYTF	TGTGCCAGCAACATTCCCCCAAAGGGCTACACCTTC
.	TRBJ2-1	TRBV20-1	TRBD2	CSVGTRTYNEQFF	TGCAGTGTAGGGACTAGAACTTACAATGAGCAGTTCTTC
.	TRBJ1-4	TRBV10-3	TRBD1	CAIGRTGGEKLFF	TGTGCCATCGGGCGGACAGGGGGTGAAAAACTGTTTTTT
few	TRBJ1-2	TRBV29-1	.	CSVGEGYGYTF	TGCAGCGTTGGAGAGGGCTATGGCTACACCTTC
.	TRBJ2-7	TRBV4-1	TRBD2	CASSPGTSGFYEQYF	TGCGCCAGCAGCCCTGGGACTAGCGGATTCTACGAGCAGTACTTC
.	TRBJ1-1	TRBV5-1	.	CASSLAEGWGEAFF	TGCGCCAGCAGCTTGGCCGAGGGTTGGGGTGAAGCTTTCTTT
.	TRBJ2-1	TRBV20-1	TRBD2	CSARLTLAGAYNEQFF	TGCAGTGCCAGACTGACACTAGCGGGGGCCTACAATGAGCAGTTCTTC
.	TRBJ2-1	TRBV3-1	TRBD2	CASSQEGDYQNEQFF	TGTGCCAGCAGCCAAGAGGGGGACTACCAAAATGAGCAGTTCTTC
few	TRBJ2-3	TRBV20-1	TRBD1	CSASRDRDLDTQYF	TGCAGTGCTAGTCGGGACAGGGACTTAGATACGCAGTATTTT
.	TRBJ2-7	TRBV20-1	.	CSATGLGLLTYEQYF	TGCAGTGCTACGGGTCTTGGGCTACTGACCTACGAGCAGTACTTC
.	TRBJ1-2	TRBV27	.	CASFNRADGYTF	TGTGCCAGCTTTAACAGGGCCGATGGCTACACCTTC
many	TRBJ2-7	TRBV15	TRBD1	CATSRDRGGYEQYF	TGTGCCACCAGCAGGGACAGGGGCGGGTACGAGCAGTACTTC
.	TRBJ2-5	TRBV13	TRBD1	CASSSLAKIRGETQYF	TGTGCCAGCAGCTCCCTCGCGAAAATCAGGGGGGAGACCCAGTACTTC
.	TRBJ2-1	TRBV10-3	TRBD2	CAISRTSGSSEDEQFF	TGTGCCATCAGTCGGACTAGCGGGAGTAGTGAGGATGAGCAGTTCTTC
.	TRBJ2-5	TRBV14	TRBD2	CASSTQRGKVETQYF	TGTGCCAGCAGCACCCAGCGGGGGAAGGTAGAGACCCAGTACTTC
few	TRBJ2-5	TRBV7-2	TRBD2	CASSLGSSGGQETQYF	TGTGCCAGCAGCTTAGGCTCTAGCGGGGGACAAGAGACCCAGTACTTC
many	TRBJ2-1	TRBV5-1	TRBD1	CASRPTGGNEQFF	TGCGCCAGCAGACCCACAGGGGGCAATGAGCAGTTCTTC
few	TRBJ2-1	TRBV20-1	TRBD2	CSARKAGGPGYEQFF	TGCAGTGCTAGAAAGGCGGGAGGGCCTGGCTATGAGCAGTTCTTC
few	TRBJ2-7	TRBV19	TRBD1	CASSVSGTGVEQYF	TGTGCCAGTAGTGTGTCCGGGACAGGGGTAGAGCAGTACTTC
.	TRBJ2-5	TRBV7-8	TRBD1	CASSQGQGLRQETQYF	TGTGCCAGCAGCCAGGGACAGGGGTTGAGACAAGAGACCCAGTACTTC
few	TRBJ2-2	TRBV4-3	TRBD1	CASSHIPGQSNTGELFF	TGCGCCAGCAGCCATATACCGGGACAGTCGAACACCGGGGAGCTGTTTTTT
.	TRBJ2-5	TRBV4-3	.	CASGPDSFYETQYF	TGCGCCAGCGGCCCGGACTCGTTCTACGAGACCCAGTACTTC
.	TRBJ2-3	TRBV28	TRBD1	CASSQTGGATDTQYF	TGTGCCAGCAGCCAAACAGGGGGCGCGACAGATACGCAGTATTTT
.	TRBJ1-3	TRBV7-2	.	CAVRHPSGNTIYF	TGTGCGGTACGACATCCCTCTGGAAACACCATATATTTT
.	TRBJ2-7	TRBV5-6	.	CASSLLGVGSYEQYF	TGTGCCAGCAGCTTGTTAGGCGTCGGATCCTACGAGCAGTACTTC
.	TRBJ2-7	TRBV20-1	TRBD1	CSASDRRLGEQYF	TGCAGTGCTTCGGACAGGCGGTTGGGAGAGCAGTACTTC
once	TRBJ1-1	TRBV29-1	.	CSVEDRWGGTEAFF	TGCAGCGTTGAAGATCGGTGGGGGGGGACTGAAGCTTTCTTT
.	TRBJ1-3	TRBV15	.	CATSRGPPDSGNTIYF	TGTGCCACCAGCAGAGGACCACCAGACTCTGGAAACACCATATATTTT
.	TRBJ1-6	TRBV5-1	.	CASSLGGPTAINSPLHF	TGCGCCAGCAGCTTGGGGGGACCCACGGCAATTAATTCACCCCTCCACTTT
few	TRBJ2-3	TRBV7-2	TRBD2	CASSLFGGGTGTQYF	TGTGCCAGCAGCTTATTTGGCGGGGGGACCGGTACGCAGTATTTT
few	TRBJ2-2	TRBV6-5	.	CASSYLDRNTGELFF	TGTGCCAGCAGTTACCTGGACAGGAACACCGGGGAGCTGTTTTTT
.	TRBJ2-1	TRBV7-3	.	CASSLRGGFSNEQFF	TGTGCCAGCAGCTTAAGGGGGGGCTTCTCCAATGAGCAGTTCTTC
few	TRBJ2-1	TRBV25-1	.	CATEGLTRGEQFF	TGTGCCACCGAGGGACTGACGCGTGGTGAGCAGTTCTTC
.	TRBJ2-7	TRBV7-9	.	CASSDPHDRSSYEQYF	TGTGCCAGCAGCGATCCTCACGACAGGTCCTCCTACGAGCAGTACTTC
few	TRBJ2-3	TRBV29-1	TRBD1	CSGDREGRDTQYF	TGCAGCGGCGACAGGGAAGGGCGGGATACGCAGTATTTT
.	TRBJ2-5	TRBV6-6	TRBD2	CATKRVGGGAETQYF	TGTGCCACCAAACGAGTCGGCGGGGGAGCAGAGACCCAGTACTTC
few	TRBJ2-1	TRBV20-1	.	CSARDPLSSYNEQFF	TGCAGTGCTAGAGATCCCCTGAGCTCCTACAATGAGCAGTTCTTC
few	TRBJ2-1	TRBV29-1	.	CSVENYYNEQFF	TGCAGCGTTGAAAACTACTACAATGAGCAGTTCTTC
.	TRBJ2-1	TRBV6-1	.	CASIPMAGDYNEQFF	TGTGCCAGCATTCCTATGGCGGGCGACTACAATGAGCAGTTCTTC
.	TRBJ2-5	TRBV3-1	TRBD2	CASSPDRGGSWQETQYF	TGTGCCAGCAGCCCCGATCGCGGGGGTTCATGGCAAGAGACCCAGTACTTC
few	TRBJ2-5	TRBV7-8	TRBD1	CASSPHQAGGQETQYF	TGTGCCAGCAGCCCGCATCAGGCAGGGGGCCAAGAGACCCAGTACTTC
few	TRBJ2-2	TRBV29-1	.	CSVIGNTGELFF	TGCAGCGTTATAGGGAACACCGGGGAGCTGTTTTTT
few	TRBJ1-3	TRBV29-1	.	CSVIGGSGNTIYF	TGCAGCGTTATCGGCGGCTCTGGAAACACCATATATTTT